These 3 T cell receptor beta chains came from one sample sequenced in a study of T cell repertoires in cytomegalovirus infection. TCRdb re-called the reads through MiXCR, storing one row per CDR3 protein. The sample includes 630,000 or so distinct CDR3 sequences, approximately 24% of them seen just once. The sequencing sample was made of CD8+ T cells from PBMCs. The source is a human donor in good health (CMV status not recorded). Some clones in this sample may be carry-over from other donors' samples.

In its sample, this clonotype was seen many times. The gene calls are TRBV7-8 and TRBJ2-7, with D perhaps TRBD1 (5 bases). CDR3 length equals 13 residues. Trimming took 3 bases from V and 6 from J, leaving 12 bases between them. The V gene's germline CDR1 is SGHVS and CDR2 FQNEAQ. The CDR3 nucleotides are TGTGCCAGCAGCTTGAGCCCAGGGTTCGAGCAGTACGTC. Amino acids: CASSLSPGFEQYV.

This chain uses TRBV4-2 with TRBJ2-3; maybe TRBD1 (6 bases). The CDR3 is made up of 14 amino acids. Germline V gives CDR1 LGHNA, CDR2 YNFKEQ. V was trimmed by 0 bases and J by 5 bases, leaving 9 bases between them. DNA for the CDR3: TGTGCCAGCAGCCAAGATCTAGGGGGAGATACGCAGTATTTT. Its protein is CASSQDLGGDTQYF.

This clonotype was seen ten or more times. V usage is TRBV7-2 and J usage is TRBJ1-5, with D possibly TRBD1 on 5 matching bases. V was clipped by 3 bases and J by 3 bases, with 18 bases between them. The germline V gene encodes CDR1 SGHTA and CDR2 FQGNSA. The CDR3 is 17 residues long. The CDR3 loop reads CASSFKKDQGNNQPQHF. The CDR3 DNA is TGTGCCAGCAGCTTTAAGAAGGATCAGGGAAACAATCAGCCCCAGCATTTT.